This T cell receptor beta chain derives from a study of blood T cell repertoires in COVID-19. Study context: PBMCs, B-cell-depleted T cells, or T cells were the source of the cDNA or gDNA that made up the material.

Sequencing used immunoSEQ multiplex PCR; TCRdb keeps in-frame clones, though not all of them. This sample has about 250,000 clones; about 79% occur once, and the top ten carry about 8.1%. CDR1 is LGHDT, CDR2 YNNKEL, per germline (reference sequence). V shed 6 bases, J shed 5 bases, and the junction held 19 bases outside the gene matches. The CDR3 contains 19 residues. The TCR originated in an elderly man with acute or convalescent COVID-19. Sequenced sample: peripheral blood. The chain has TRBV3-1 (or the pseudogene TRBV3-2) and TRBJ2-4, with 10 bases identical to TRBD2. The CDR3 nucleotides are TGTGCCAGCAGTCCAAGAAGCATGGGACTAGCGCCGGCGGAAAACATTCAGTACTTC. It encodes CASSPRSMGLAPAENIQYF.